A selection of T cell receptor beta chains follows, all from one sample in a study of T cell responses to AZD1222 COVID-19 vaccine. The table came from immunoSEQ multiplex PCR; TCRdb's copy has only in-frame clones and leaves some out. Of around 120,000 clones in the sample, around 84% were seen once. This specimen consisted of peripheral blood, obtained on day 0 of AZD1222 vaccination. These receptors came from an adult in good health. Both conserved end residues are part of each CDR3.

V	J	CDR3
TRBV4-2	TRBJ1-5	CASSQGSGGNQPQHF
TRBV27	TRBJ2-3	CASSLAPGLAGGNTDTQYF
TRBV5-1	TRBJ1-3	CASSLWGNSGNTIYF
TRBV6-4	TRBJ2-5	CASSVDGNSETQYF
TRBV7-9	TRBJ2-1	CASSNWDEQFF
TRBV7-2	TRBJ2-7	CASSYSGTALLEQYF
TRBV10-2	TRBJ1-5	CASTDRSNQPQHF
TRBV7-2	TRBJ2-1	CASSPRSGGNEQFF
TRBV15	TRBJ1-5	CATSAAGGNQPQHF
TRBV10-3	TRBJ2-2	CAISAGTGGAMVGELFF
TRBV7-2	TRBJ2-7	CASSSRGAIYEQYF
TRBV6-5	TRBJ2-3	CASGGGPTDTQYF
TRBV28	TRBJ2-7	CASSFQGSYEQYF
TRBV3-1/TRBV3-2	TRBJ2-5	CASSPTTSGGETQYF
TRBV29-1	TRBJ1-1	CSVARGGVGEAFF
TRBV18	TRBJ2-7	CASSQGSEQYF
TRBV3-1/TRBV3-2	TRBJ2-5	CASSQGSFAGHGRETQYF
TRBV21-1	TRBJ2-7	CASSRTAGYEQYF
TRBV5-4	TRBJ2-1	CASSLLVTSGRGLNEQFF
TRBV6-2/TRBV6-3	TRBJ1-1	CASSYVRVAEAFF
TRBV6-5	TRBJ2-3	CASSYGQSSSTDTQYF
TRBV19	TRBJ2-2	CASTSGYNTGELFF
TRBV29-1	TRBJ2-3	CSVGVTSGEVAQYF
TRBV27	TRBJ1-2	CASSPGQGQWYGYTF
TRBV5-1	TRBJ2-7	CASSPQKPGTDEQYF
TRBV28	TRBJ1-1	CASTLGGVQAFF
TRBV27	TRBJ1-3	CASSFPKGDTIYF
TRBV5-4	TRBJ2-5	CASSPPVRGGVKTQYF
TRBV25-1	TRBJ2-3	CASSAERGGIDTQYF
TRBV3-1/TRBV3-2	TRBJ1-3	CASSRGQGTGNTIYF
TRBV28	TRBJ1-1	CASSLLMNTEAFF
TRBV6-5	TRBJ1-2	CASRATGGNYGYTF
TRBV30	TRBJ2-5	CAWSVGGTVLETQYF
TRBV19	TRBJ1-5	CASSRGQGWQPQHF
TRBV7-3	TRBJ2-3	CASSLVTRAQYF
TRBV9	TRBJ2-7	CASSVQEPYEQYF
TRBV6-1	TRBJ2-7	CASSEAHLEQYF
TRBV6-6	TRBJ1-1	CASRPPGTEAFF
TRBV7-7	TRBJ2-2	CASSSGAFNTGELFF
TRBV7-9	TRBJ2-7	CASSPTGGGRSYEQYF
TRBV5-6	TRBJ1-2	CASSSPGPRLYGYTF
TRBV10-3	TRBJ2-2	CAISNNANTGELFF
TRBV5-4	TRBJ2-1	CASSLRVSSYNEQFF
TRBV10-2	TRBJ1-4	CASRQGGGEKLFF
TRBV28	TRBJ2-7	CASSSTGTGYEQYF
TRBV7-2	TRBJ2-3	CASKGPASTDTQYF
TRBV6-5	TRBJ1-2	CASSYSRRESGYTF
TRBV18	TRBJ2-7	CASSPGTSGSYSSYEQYF
TRBV10-3	TRBJ2-3	CAISERGGQAGTQYF
TRBV5-6	TRBJ1-2	CASSWEGPVNYGYTF
TRBV30	TRBJ1-2	CAWSVQRGLGNYGYTF
TRBV6-5	TRBJ2-2	CASSPRGITGELFF
TRBV7-2	TRBJ2-1	CASSSRSRGGYNEQFF
TRBV6-1	TRBJ1-5	CASSKTGGNNQPQHF
TRBV12-3/TRBV12-4	TRBJ1-2	CASSLMYYGYTF
TRBV5-4	TRBJ1-5	CASSTGRSNQPQHF
TRBV27	TRBJ2-7	CASSSPGGGQIEQYF
TRBV30	TRBJ2-2	CACAGRDGGTGELFF